The 18 T cell receptor beta chains in this list originate from one sample, sequenced in a study of cytomegalovirus exposure and HLA in healthy donors. A multiplex PCR was run with 60 Vbeta primers and 13 Jbeta primers. Assay used: immunoSEQ multiplex PCR; TCRdb lists only in-frame clones, some missing. This sample has some 140,000 clones, with 76% found just once. The sample taken for sequencing was PBMCs. The receptors derive from a female donor in good health and CMV-seropositive.

The chain recombines TRBV19 with TRBJ1-2, with 8 bases lining up with TRBD1. Germline CDR1 is LNHDA and CDR2 is SQIVND (reference sequence). J lost 10 bases, V lost 5 bases, and 12 bases had no gene match. This CDR3 region has 14 residues. Here the CDR3 reads CASSPGQVPGDYTF. CDR3 bases: TGTGCCAGTAGTCCGGGACAGGTGCCCGGGGACTACACCTTC.

V usage is TRBV19 and J usage is TRBJ1-4; a possible D gene is TRBD1 (5 bases). Trimming shortened V by 5 bases and J by 8 bases, and 12 bases separated the two germline ends. CDR3 length: 13 residues. The germline CDR1 and CDR2 sequences are LNHDA and SQIVND (reference sequence). This chain's CDR3 is CASSSGLREKLFF. Written as DNA, the CDR3 is TGTGCCAGTAGTTCGGGACTAAGGGAAAAACTGTTTTTT.

The chain employs TRBV7-6 and TRBJ2-7; 7 bases agree with TRBD1. Per germline, CDR1 SGHVS and CDR2 FNYEAQ. The CDR3 consists of 15 residues. V lost 4 bases, J lost 1 base, and 7 bases stayed unmatched. The CDR3 spells CASSSGRQGSYEQYF. CDR3 DNA: TGTGCCAGCAGCTCGGGAAGACAGGGATCCTACGAGCAGTACTTC. Filled out from reference TRBV7-6 and TRBJ2-7, the complete variable domain reads GAGVSQSPRYKVTKRGQDVALRCDPISGHVSLYWYRQALGQGPEFLTYFNYEAQQDKSGLPNDRFSAERPEGSISTLTIQRTEQRDSAMYRCASSSGRQGSYEQYFGPGTRLTVT.

The rearrangement joins TRBV9 to TRBJ2-1; 7 bases are a match to TRBD2. CDR1 and CDR2 (germline): SGDLS, YYNGEE. The CDR3 extends over 14 amino acids. With 3 bases clipped from V and 0 bases from J, the junction kept 0 bases outside the gene matches. The CDR3 is CASSERDSYNEQFF. CDR3 sequence (DNA): TGTGCCAGCAGCGAGCGGGACTCCTACAATGAGCAGTTCTTC.

This chain links TRBV19 with TRBJ1-5; D may be TRBD1 (6 bases). Germline loops: CDR1 LNHDA, CDR2 SQIVND (reference sequence). Trimming cost V 7 bases and J 11 bases, with 21 bases left between them. The CDR3 consists of 14 residues. Here the CDR3 DNA reads TGTGCCAGTAAGGGGGTTATGGGACGGGCAGCCCAGCATTTT. This gives the protein CASKGVMGRAAQHF.

This clone was counted a few times. This chain joins TRBV29-1 and TRBJ2-7; tentatively, D is TRBD1 (6 bases). The CDR3 covers 12 residues. V was shortened by 6 bases and J by 7 bases, with 16 bases between the two germline ends. Germline loops: CDR1 SQVTM, CDR2 ANQGSEA. CDR3 DNA sequence: TGCAGCGTAACAACCGGGACACAGGAGCAGTACTTC. Translation: CSVTTGTQEQYF.

The chain couples TRBV18 to TRBJ2-1; 15 nucleotides match TRBD2. The CDR3 has 18 amino acids. The junction had 2 bases not matched to a gene; V was cut back by 2 bases and J by 0 bases. CDR1 and CDR2 from the germline V gene are KGHSH and LQKENI. The CDR3 bases are TGTGCCAGCTCACCAGGGACTAGCGGGAGGAACTCCTACAATGAGCAGTTCTTC. Translating it yields CASSPGTSGRNSYNEQFF. Full variable domain (outside the CDR3, taken from reference TRBV18 and TRBJ2-1): NAGVMQNPRHLVRRRGQEARLRCSPMKGHSHVYWYRQLPEEGLKFMVYLQKENIIDESGMPKERFSAEFPKEGPSILRIQQVVRGDSAAYFCASSPGTSGRNSYNEQFFGPGTRLTVL.

The chain is built from TRBV18 and TRBJ2-1, with TRBD2 matching 7 bases. Germline CDR1 reads KGHSH; CDR2 reads LQKENI. The CDR3 loop spans 15 amino acids. Trimming took 3 bases from V and 5 from J; bases not matched to a gene: 7. CDR3 amino acids: CASSPPGTIHNEQFF. The CDR3 DNA sequence: TGTGCCAGCTCACCCCCGGGGACTATCCACAATGAGCAGTTCTTC.

This clone was counted between two and nine times. The rearrangement links TRBV27 to TRBJ1-2, with D uncertain. Germline V lookup: CDR1 MNHEY, CDR2 SMNVEV (reference sequence). V was trimmed by 0 bases and J by 6 bases, leaving 8 bases between them. The length of the CDR3 is 13 residues. CDR3 protein: CASSLSGSDGYTF. CDR3 DNA sequence: TGTGCCAGCAGTTTATCAGGGAGTGATGGCTACACCTTC.

The chain has TRBV5-1 and TRBJ2-3; TRBD2 matches at 15 bases. This CDR3 comprises 16 residues. With V trimmed by 2 bases and J by 3 bases, 1 base remained unmatched. Germline assignment: CDR1 SGHRS and CDR2 YFSETQ. This CDR3 reads CASSFGTSGRTDTQYF. CDR3 coding DNA: TGCGCCAGCAGCTTCGGGACTAGCGGGAGGACAGATACGCAGTATTTT.

This clone came up a few times. This chain uses TRBV14 with TRBJ2-1; D may be TRBD1 (5 bases). Germline-derived CDR1 and CDR2 are SGHDN and FVKESK. V dropped 2 bases and J dropped 5 bases, with 16 bases sitting between them. This CDR3 comprises 16 residues. CDR3 sequence reads: CASSQNQGFRDNEQFF. The CDR3 bases are TGTGCCAGCAGCCAAAATCAGGGTTTTCGGGACAATGAGCAGTTCTTC. The full variable domain, completed using reference TRBV14 and TRBJ2-1, is EAGVTQFPSHSVIEKGQTVTLRCDPISGHDNLYWYRRVMGKEIKFLLHFVKESKQDESGMPNNRFLAERTGGTYSTLKVQPAELEDSGVYFCASSQNQGFRDNEQFFGPGTRLTVL.

The genes are TRBV6-6 and TRBJ1-4; weak D call: TRBD1 (5 bases). Germline-derived CDR1 and CDR2 are MNHNY and SVGAGI (reference sequence). CDR3 length equals 14 residues. V dropped 8 bases and J dropped 3 bases, with 13 bases sitting between them. The CDR3 nucleotides are TGTGCCAGCCTAGGAAAGGGGTCTAATGAAAAACTGTTTTTT. Translating it yields CASLGKGSNEKLFF.

The chain recombines TRBV5-5 with TRBJ2-1; D is possibly TRBD2 (5 bases). Trimming stripped 0 bases from V and 7 bases from J, with 14 bases between. Germline V gene data show CDR1 as SGHKS and CDR2 as YYEKEE (reference sequence). The CDR3 covers 15 residues. The CDR3 region is CASSLVATPRNEQFF. CDR3 nucleotide sequence: TGTGCCAGCAGCTTGGTAGCGACCCCTCGTAATGAGCAGTTCTTC.

The chain carries TRBV5-5 and TRBJ2-7; maybe TRBD1 (6 bases). CDR1 is SGHKS, CDR2 YYEKEE, per germline (reference sequence). There are 15 residues in the CDR3. Trimming removed 3 bases at V and 0 bases at J, with 13 bases between. The CDR3 nucleotides read TGTGCCAGCAGCTACCGGGACAACCTCTCCTACGAGCAGTACTTC. Residues: CASSYRDNLSYEQYF.

This clone was observed a few times. The V gene is TRBV6-1, the J gene TRBJ2-2, with TRBD2 identical over 11 bases. CDR1 is MNHNS, CDR2 SASEGT, per germline. The J segment lost 7 bases and the V segment lost 7 bases, leaving 8 bases of the junction unmatched. CDR3 length: 15 amino acids. The CDR3 sequence: CASIIAGGPVGELFF. The CDR3 DNA reads TGTGCCAGCATTATAGCGGGAGGGCCGGTCGGGGAGCTGTTTTTT.

The gene calls are TRBV14 and TRBJ2-3; 8 bases are a match to TRBD2. The germline V gene has CDR1 SGHDN and CDR2 FVKESK. The CDR3 has 16 residues. V trimming: 4 bases; J trimming: 2 bases; junction bases outside the gene matches: 8. The CDR3 spells CASSRRLAGSTDTQYF. The CDR3 coding sequence is TGTGCCAGCAGCCGGAGGCTAGCGGGCTCCACAGATACGCAGTATTTT.

Written as DNA, the CDR3 is TGTGCCAGCAGTCAGGGAATTCCTAATGAAAAACTGTTTTTT. It specifies CASSQGIPNEKLFF. This sequence joins TRBV6-1 and TRBJ1-4; D possibly corresponds to TRBD1 (5 bases). The CDR3 has 14 amino acids. The V gene lost 5 bases and the J gene lost 3 bases, with 10 bases spanning the gap. Germline V CDR1 and CDR2: MNHNS, SASEGT.

This rearrangement joins TRBV19 to TRBJ2-2; D possibly corresponds to TRBD2 (5 bases). The germline gives CDR1 LNHDA, CDR2 SQIVND (reference sequence). The CDR3 spans 14 residues. V was pared by 6 bases and J by 5 bases, with 13 bases between. CDR3: CASSDQPGTGELFF. The CDR3 DNA is TGTGCCAGTAGCGATCAGCCGGGGACCGGGGAGCTGTTTTTT.